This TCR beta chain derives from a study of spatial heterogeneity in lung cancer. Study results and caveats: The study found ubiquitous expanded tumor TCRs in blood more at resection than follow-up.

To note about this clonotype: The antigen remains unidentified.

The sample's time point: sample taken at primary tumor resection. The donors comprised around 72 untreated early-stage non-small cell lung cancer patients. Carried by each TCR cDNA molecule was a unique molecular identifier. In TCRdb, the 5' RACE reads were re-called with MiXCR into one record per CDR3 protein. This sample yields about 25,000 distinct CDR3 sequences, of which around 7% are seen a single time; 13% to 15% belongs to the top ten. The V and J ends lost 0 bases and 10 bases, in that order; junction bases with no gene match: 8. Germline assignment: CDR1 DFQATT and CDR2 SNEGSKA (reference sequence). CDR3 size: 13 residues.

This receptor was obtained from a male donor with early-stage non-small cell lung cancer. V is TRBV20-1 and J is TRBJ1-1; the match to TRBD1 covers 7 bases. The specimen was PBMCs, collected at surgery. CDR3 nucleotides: TGCAGTGCTAGAGATCCCCAGGGGGTTGGAGCTTTCTTT. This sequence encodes CSARDPQGVGAFF.